This T cell receptor beta chain was found in a study of vaccination effects on CD4 cells after COVID-19. Study-level points and caveats: Convalescent patients were scarce in the study, and it lacked early post-infection timepoints.

This clone was counted between two and nine times. Its antigen is undetermined. Assay: immunoSEQ multiplex PCR; the TCRdb copy retains only in-frame clones and omits some. The sample consists of roughly 30,000 clones, less than 80% of them appearing once. CDR3 length equals 12 residues. Trimming pared 4 bases from V and 7 bases from J, leaving 9 bases between. Germline-derived CDR1 and CDR2 are SGHRS and YFSETQ. The ViraFEST assay expanded antigen-specific CD4+ T cells with viral peptide pools before sequencing. The culture ran for about 10 days, and then CD4+ T cells were isolated. Prior SARS-CoV-2 infection was absent in the vaccine recipients, as shown by negative nucleocapsid antibodies.

The V and J genes are TRBV5-1 and TRBJ2-1, with D hard to call. Source: CD4+ T cells from PBMCs cultured with HCoV-OC43 spike peptides, taken before COVID-19 vaccination. Specified subset: HCoV-OC43 spike overlapping peptide pool stimulation. This TCR derives from a human donor who received a COVID-19 vaccine. CDR3 amino acids: CASSATLNEQFF. The CDR3 nucleotides read TGCGCCAGCAGCGCTACCCTTAATGAGCAGTTCTTC.